The 4 T cell receptor beta chains listed next were all sequenced from one sample in a study of T cell clonotyping in hematopoietic cell transplantation. TCRdb keeps only in-frame clones here, not all; method: immunoSEQ multiplex PCR. This sample has approximately 8,500 clones, with roughly four fifths found just once. The material was peripheral blood mononuclear cells, obtained 180 days after allogeneic stem cell transplant. These receptors were collected from a female patient aged 50-59 years who had an allogeneic stem cell transplant from an unrelated donor, so the T cells may come from the graft donor. Some clones in this sample may be carry-over from other donors' samples.

The rearrangement joins TRBV27 to TRBJ1-1, with a weak D call TRBD1 (5 bases). This CDR3 contains 12 residues. The germline V and J ends were trimmed by 8 bases and 2 bases, with 9 bases remaining between them. Per germline, CDR1 MNHEY and CDR2 SMNVEV (reference sequence). The CDR3 sequence is CASHTGNTEAFF. CDR3 in DNA: TGTGCCAGCCACACAGGAAACACTGAAGCTTTCTTT.

V gene TRBV2 combines with J gene TRBJ1-2; a weak D match, TRBD1 (5 bases). CDR1 is SNHLY, CDR2 FYNNEI, per germline. Trimming cost V 2 bases and J 8 bases, with 12 bases left between them. The CDR3 consists of 13 residues. The CDR3 here is CASSERGTGGYTF. CDR3 DNA sequence: TGTGCCAGCAGTGAAAGGGGTACGGGAGGCTACACCTTC.

This clone was found a few times. The chain carries TRBV4-3 and TRBJ1-5; no reliable D call. Germline CDR1 and CDR2: LGHNA and YSLEER. Trimming took 5 bases from V and 6 from J, leaving 11 bases between them. The length of the CDR3 is 13 residues. The CDR3 DNA follows: TGCGCCAGCAGCTCTGACTGGGGTCAGCCCCAGCATTTT. Amino acids: CASSSDWGQPQHF.

The CDR3 nucleotides read TGTGCCAGCAGCTTAGTAGGGGGGAAAACAGATACGCAGTATTTT. Its translation is CASSLVGGKTDTQYF. The rearrangement uses TRBV7-9 and TRBJ2-3; D could derive from TRBD1 or TRBD2 (6 bases each). This CDR3 has 15 amino acids. The germline V gene encodes CDR1 SEHNR and CDR2 FQNEAQ (reference sequence). The V end was cut by 1 base, the J end by 3 bases, with 11 bases between.